The 32 T cell receptor beta chains presented below share a single source sample, sequenced in a study of CD8 T cells in ankylosing spondylitis. Study observations and caveats: Ankylosing spondylitis blood appeared to be characterized by a TCR beta motif of 7 to 9 highly homologous variants.

The antigens for these receptors are not known. TCRdb passed the 5' RACE reads through MiXCR, listing each CDR3 protein once. Among around 130,000 distinct CDR3 sequences, roughly a sixth were seen once, and the ten largest hold roughly a third. The sequencing input was blood, either unsorted or a sorted T cell fraction (not recorded which). Receptors originate from a male donor with ankylosing spondylitis.

This clonotype appeared a few times. This chain links TRBV6-5 with TRBJ2-3; possible D gene TRBD2, 6 bases. The CDR3 length is 14 residues. V dropped 4 bases and J dropped 6 bases, with 14 bases sitting between them. Germline CDR1 is MNHEY and CDR2 is SVGAGI. The CDR3 DNA reads TGTGCCAGCAGTTCGACCGGGAGAGTTGATACGCAGTATTTT. It translates to CASSSTGRVDTQYF.

This chain connects TRBV5-1 to TRBJ1-2, with D unclear. V lost 0 bases to trimming and J lost 0 bases, with 9 bases between them. From germline, CDR1 is SGHRS and CDR2 YFSETQ. The CDR3 runs to 15 residues. CDR3 protein: CASSLAGTANYGYTF. For the CDR3, the DNA is TGCGCCAGCAGCTTGGCGGGCACGGCTAACTATGGCTACACCTTC.

This clonotype has more than one count but fewer than ten. The J gene is TRBJ2-5, the V gene TRBV14; either TRBD1 or TRBD2 may fit D (5 bases each). Germline CDR1 and CDR2: SGHDN and FVKESK. Trimming removed 4 bases from V and 4 bases from J, with 13 bases in between. The CDR3 sequence is 14 residues long. The CDR3: CASSRRGSSETQYF. The CDR3 nucleotides read TGTGCCAGCAGCCGCCGGGGCTCCTCAGAGACCCAGTACTTC.

The rearrangement links TRBV28 to TRBJ1-5, with 7 bases that match TRBD1. The CDR3 is 14 amino acids. Germline-derived CDR1 and CDR2 are MDHEN and SYDVKM. J lost 3 bases, V lost 6 bases, and 5 bases had no gene match. CDR3: CASSGTVDNQPQHF. CDR3 nucleotide sequence: TGTGCCAGCAGCGGGACAGTTGACAATCAGCCCCAGCATTTT.

The chain couples TRBV2 to TRBJ1-4, with D tentatively TRBD1 (6 bases). The CDR3 loop spans 14 amino acids. V gave up 8 bases and J gave up 14 bases, with 24 bases separating them. Germline values: CDR1 SNHLY, CDR2 FYNNEI. CDR3 DNA: TGTGCCAGCGGAGCGGCGGGCCTGGGGGCGGGGCTGTTTTTT. As protein: CASGAAGLGAGLFF.

The chain has TRBV11-2 and TRBJ1-5, with TRBD1 as a possible D gene (5 bases). CDR1 and CDR2 (germline): SGHAT, FQNNGV. This CDR3 region has 15 residues. Between the trimmed V and J ends, which lost 0 bases and 5 bases, there was a span of 11 bases. CDR3 nucleotide sequence: TGTGCCAGCAGCTTAGAAACAGGCAGAGATCAGCCCCAGCATTTT. It codes for CASSLETGRDQPQHF.

This clonotype was seen more than once but under ten times. J is TRBJ1-5 and V is TRBV6-5; D is possibly TRBD1 (6 bases). The V gene lost 5 bases and the J gene lost 3 bases, with 20 bases spanning the gap. Germline CDR1 MNHEY, CDR2 SVGAGI. CDR3 length: 17 residues. The CDR3 DNA reads TGTGCCAGCAGTCACGGGGGCTTGGTAGGCTCCAATCAGCCCCAGCATTTT. It encodes CASSHGGLVGSNQPQHF.

This clonotype was recorded many times. The rearrangement uses TRBV29-1 and TRBJ2-1; 9 nucleotides agree with TRBD2. The CDR3 loop spans 14 amino acids. Germline V gene data show CDR1 as SQVTM and CDR2 as ANQGSEA. Unmatched junction bases numbered 4, after V lost 4 bases and J lost 3 bases. Here the CDR3 DNA reads TGCAGCGTTGGGGGACTAGCAGACTACAATGAGCAGTTCTTC. It yields the protein CSVGGLADYNEQFF.

The sample holds a few counts of this clonotype. The genes are TRBV12-3 or TRBV12-4 and TRBJ2-7, with 9 bases that match TRBD2. Trimming took 2 bases from V and 2 from J; bases not matched to a gene: 4. This CDR3 is 15 amino acids long. The CDR3 is CASSLILAGPYEQYF. The CDR3 nucleotides are TGTGCCAGCAGTTTAATACTAGCGGGTCCCTACGAGCAGTACTTC.

This clonotype was counted between two and nine times. CDR3 sequence: CASSYPGPYNEQFF. The CDR3 nucleotides are TGTGCCAGCAGTTACCCGGGACCCTACAATGAGCAGTTCTTC. The chain has TRBV6-5 and TRBJ2-1; possibly TRBD1 or TRBD2 for D (5 bases each). This CDR3 is 14 amino acids long. The germline V and J ends were trimmed by 2 bases and 2 bases, with 7 bases remaining between them. Germline V gives CDR1 MNHEY, CDR2 SVGAGI.

This chain joins TRBV7-8 and TRBJ2-5; D may match TRBD1 or TRBD2 (6 bases each). Between the trimmed V and J ends, which lost 7 bases and 5 bases, there was a span of 17 bases. CDR1 is SGHVS, CDR2 FQNEAQ, per germline. The CDR3 sequence is 14 residues long. As DNA, the CDR3 is TGTGCCAGCATCCCGGAGGGGGGCCAGGAGACCCAGTACTTC. It translates to CASIPEGGQETQYF.

The chain recombines TRBV9 with TRBJ2-2; D gene ambiguous. The germline V gene has CDR1 SGDLS and CDR2 YYNGEE. This CDR3 has 16 amino acids. V shed 0 bases and J shed 0 bases, with 9 bases lying between them. The CDR3 nucleotides read TGTGCCAGCAGCGTAGTTGAGGTGACGAACACCGGGGAGCTGTTTTTT. Residues: CASSVVEVTNTGELFF.

In this sample, this clonotype turned up many times. The CDR3 region has the DNA TGTGCCAGCAGTCCAGGGAGCTCCTATAATTCACCCCTCCACTTT. Amino acids: CASSPGSSYNSPLHF. The genes are TRBV2 and TRBJ1-6; a weak D match, TRBD1 (5 bases). Trimming left V 5 bases short and J 0 bases short, with 8 bases between. The CDR3 is 15 amino acids. CDR1 and CDR2 (germline): SNHLY, FYNNEI.

The genes are TRBV27 and TRBJ2-2; D gene ambiguous. V gave up 2 bases and J gave up 0 bases, with 10 bases separating them. CDR3 length: 16 amino acids. Germline V gene data show CDR1 as MNHEY and CDR2 as SMNVEV (reference sequence). In nucleotides, the CDR3 is TGTGCCAGCAGTTTACCCTATTTCGCGAACACCGGGGAGCTGTTTTTT. This sequence encodes CASSLPYFANTGELFF.

The chain couples TRBV13 to TRBJ2-3, with a weak D call TRBD1 (6 bases). Germline CDR1 reads PRHDT; CDR2 reads FYEKMQ (reference sequence). The V end was cut by 5 bases, the J end by 1 base, with 13 bases between. The length of the CDR3 is 15 residues. The CDR3 here is CASSERQDRTDTQYF. The CDR3 nucleotides read TGTGCCAGCAGCGAAAGACAGGACCGCACAGATACGCAGTATTTT.

In its sample, this clonotype was seen many times. This chain joins TRBV4-2 and TRBJ2-3, with D perhaps assigned TRBD1 or TRBD2 (5 bases each). The CDR3 has 15 amino acids. Germline CDR1 reads LGHNA; CDR2 reads YNFKEQ. The ends were cut back, 0 bases at V and 2 bases at J, with 9 bases in the middle. Written as DNA, the CDR3 is TGTGCCAGCAGCCAAGATGGGGGATTCACAGATACGCAGTATTTT. Translation: CASSQDGGFTDTQYF.

This clonotype was found a few times. V usage is TRBV29-1 and J usage is TRBJ2-7; D not resolved. Looked up from germline, CDR1 is SQVTM and CDR2 is ANQGSEA. V was shortened by 4 bases and J by 0 bases, with 16 bases between the two germline ends. The CDR3 extends over 15 amino acids. CDR3 bases: TGCAGCGTTGCTCTATTGGGATCTAGCTCCTACGAGCAGTACTTC. This translates into CSVALLGSSSYEQYF.

In this sample, this clonotype turned up a few times. The chain carries TRBV6-1 and TRBJ2-7, with 10 bases identical to TRBD2. This CDR3 is 16 amino acids long. Trimming removed 8 bases from V and 0 bases from J; junction bases left unmatched: 10. The germline V gene has CDR1 MNHNS and CDR2 SASEGT. The CDR3 DNA follows: TGTGCCAGCGGCCCCGCCGGGACTAGCGCCTCCTACGAGCAGTACTTC. It codes for CASGPAGTSASYEQYF.

The J gene is TRBJ2-7, the V gene TRBV19, with D maybe TRBD2 (6 bases). The V gene lost 1 base and the J gene lost 4 bases, with 11 bases spanning the gap. The CDR3 contains 14 residues. Germline values: CDR1 LNHDA, CDR2 SQIVND (reference sequence). CDR3 sequence reads: CASSIGGIEYEQYF. In DNA, the CDR3 is TGTGCCAGTAGTATAGGCGGGATCGAGTACGAGCAGTACTTC.

This clonotype was detected a few times. The J gene is TRBJ2-7, the V gene TRBV15, with D unresolved. With 1 base removed from V and 6 bases from J, the gap between germline ends came to 7 bases. The CDR3 contains 12 residues. Germline V gives CDR1 LNHNV, CDR2 YYDKDF (reference sequence). The CDR3 protein is CATSRVGFEQYF. CDR3 sequence (DNA): TGTGCCACCAGCAGAGTAGGGTTCGAGCAGTACTTC.

This clonotype showed up just a few times. The V and J genes are TRBV28 and TRBJ2-7; D is possibly TRBD2 (6 bases). V lost 6 bases and J lost 3, with 18 bases in between. CDR3 length: 15 residues. Germline V CDR1 and CDR2: MDHEN, SYDVKM. The CDR3 region has the DNA TGTGCCAGCAGATTTACCGGGACTTCAAGCTACGAGCAGTACTTC. Translating gives CASRFTGTSSYEQYF.

This clonotype was observed a handful of times. CDR3 sequence: CASSLAGPQPDTQYF. CDR3 bases: TGTGCCAGCAGCCTCGCCGGACCCCAGCCAGATACGCAGTATTTT. The chain combines TRBV14 with TRBJ2-3; D is ambiguous. The length of the CDR3 is 15 residues. The V and J ends lost 4 bases and 4 bases respectively, with 15 bases between them. Looked up from germline, CDR1 is SGHDN and CDR2 is FVKESK.

This clonotype has a handful of counts. The CDR3 DNA reads as TGTGCCAGCAGTTTATTTCTGGGTGTGAACACTGAAGCTTTCTTT. Its protein product is CASSLFLGVNTEAFF. The chain combines TRBV12-3 or TRBV12-4 with TRBJ1-1; D gene ambiguous. This CDR3 spans 15 amino acids. V lost 2 bases, J lost 0 bases, and 10 bases lay in between.

The chain joins TRBV28 to TRBJ2-7; the D gene is possibly TRBD2 (5 bases). The CDR3 extends over 15 amino acids. Germline assignment: CDR1 MDHEN and CDR2 SYDVKM. The V gene lost 5 bases and the J gene lost 4 bases, with 18 bases spanning the gap. CDR3 sequence (DNA): TGTGCCAGCAGTAACCCCCGGGAACAAGAGTACGAGCAGTACTTC. Amino acids: CASSNPREQEYEQYF.

CDR3: CASRLTTLAGDSYEQYF. Here the CDR3 DNA reads TGTGCCAGCAGACTTACTACGCTAGCGGGAGACTCCTACGAGCAGTACTTC. J is TRBJ2-7 and V is TRBV27; 10 nucleotides line up with TRBD2. The CDR3 runs 17 residues. Germline CDR1 reads MNHEY; CDR2 reads SMNVEV (reference sequence). J was trimmed by 0 bases and V by 6 bases; bases with no gene match: 11.

This clonotype was detected only a few times. This chain connects TRBV2 to TRBJ2-4; D uncertain. There are 10 residues in the CDR3. Germline loops: CDR1 SNHLY, CDR2 FYNNEI. V gave up 4 bases and J gave up 6 bases, with 1 base separating them. CDR3 sequence (DNA): TGTGCCAGCAGTGCAAACATTCAGTACTTC. Its translation: CASSANIQYF.

Many counts were recorded for this clonotype. V gene TRBV6-5 combines with J gene TRBJ2-7, with 8 bases lining up with TRBD2. The CDR3 covers 16 residues. After removal of 2 bases from V and 2 bases from J, the junction contained 8 bases not matched to a gene. In germline, CDR1 is MNHEY, CDR2 SVGAGI. CDR3 in DNA: TGTGCCAGCAGTTACATGGTAGCGGGGCCTACCTACGAGCAGTACTTC. The encoded protein is CASSYMVAGPTYEQYF.

The rearrangement links TRBV6-1 to TRBJ2-2; 9 bases map to TRBD1. J lost 3 bases, V lost 4 bases, and 9 bases had no gene match. This CDR3 is 17 amino acids long. Germline lookup yields CDR1 MNHNS and CDR2 SASEGT. The CDR3 loop reads CASSGFPGTGYTGELFF. As DNA, the CDR3 is TGTGCCAGCAGTGGATTCCCCGGGACAGGGTACACCGGGGAGCTGTTTTTT.

V and J are TRBV19 and TRBJ1-3, with 7 bases aligning to TRBD1. The V gene's germline CDR1 is LNHDA and CDR2 SQIVND (reference sequence). This CDR3 is built from 18 residues. V dropped 6 bases and J dropped 1; count of bases not matched to a gene: 15. This chain's CDR3 is CASSDRRDRFISGNTIYF. The CDR3 DNA follows: TGTGCCAGTAGCGACCGCCGGGACAGATTTATTTCTGGAAACACCATATATTTT.

This clonotype has only a few counts. A clone one base away is much larger, so this may be a read error. V and J are TRBV27 and TRBJ1-5; D is unresolved. From germline, CDR1 is MNHEY and CDR2 SMNVEV (reference sequence). The ends were cut back, 3 bases at V and 1 base at J, with 7 bases in the middle. CDR3 length: 14 residues. The DNA for the CDR3 is TGTGCCAGCAGTTTGGGGAGAAGCAATCAGCCCCAGCATTTT. Its protein is CASSLGRSNQPQHF.

This clonotype was detected a few times. This chain joins TRBV6-1 and TRBJ2-1; TRBD2 might be the D (6 bases). There are 15 residues in the CDR3. V lost 3 bases and J lost 4, with 13 bases in between. From germline, CDR1 is MNHNS and CDR2 SASEGT. The CDR3 reads CASSERRDPYNEQFF. The CDR3 DNA sequence: TGTGCCAGCAGTGAGCGGCGGGATCCGTACAATGAGCAGTTCTTC.

This clonotype was counted between two and nine times. The V gene is TRBV7-9, the J gene TRBJ2-1; perhaps D is TRBD1 or TRBD2 (7 bases each). The germline V gene has CDR1 SEHNR and CDR2 FQNEAQ (reference sequence). Deletions cut 5 bases from V and 3 bases from J, with 14 bases between. This CDR3 is built from 15 residues. This CDR3 is CASSPRGGNYNEQFF. CDR3 DNA: TGTGCCAGCAGCCCCAGGGGGGGAAACTACAATGAGCAGTTCTTC.